The rows below give T cell receptor beta chains drawn from one sample of a study of Ad26.COV2.S vaccination and SARS-CoV-2 variants. Generated by immunoSEQ multiplex PCR, the TCRdb table keeps only in-frame clones and is missing some. Of about 350,000 clones in the sample, roughly 90% are singletons; the top ten hold around a tenth. The input for sequencing was peripheral blood, taken in a trial of Ad26.COV2.S vaccine versus placebo. The receptor source for this set is a person aged 18-60 years who received the Ad26.COV2.S COVID-19 vaccine or a placebo. Both conserved end residues are part of each CDR3. D genes are given only for firm matches. A row's size may be missing; if present it is once, few, many or a size class.

j_gene: TRBJ1-1; v_gene: TRBV2; abundance: NA; d_gene: NA; CDR3nt: TGTGCCAGCAGTGAAGGGACGGTTAGTATGAACACTGAAGCTTTCTTT; CDR3aa: CASSEGTVSMNTEAFF
j_gene: TRBJ2-1; v_gene: TRBV27; abundance: NA; d_gene: NA; CDR3nt: TGTGCCAGCAGCTGGGGGGTCCGGCGTGAGCAGTTCTTC; CDR3aa: CASSWGVRREQFF
j_gene: TRBJ2-5; v_gene: TRBV18; abundance: NA; d_gene: NA; CDR3nt: TGTGCCAGCTCACCACCTAAGACCACGTACCAAGAGACCCAGTACTTC; CDR3aa: CASSPPKTTYQETQYF
j_gene: TRBJ2-1; v_gene: TRBV7-3; abundance: NA; d_gene: TRBD2; CDR3nt: TGTGCCAGCAGCCCCGGACTAGCGGGTTTCTACAATGAGCAGTTCTTC; CDR3aa: CASSPGLAGFYNEQFF
j_gene: TRBJ1-6; v_gene: TRBV28; abundance: NA; d_gene: TRBD1; CDR3nt: TGTGCCAGCAGTTTTTTGGACAGGTCGGATTCACCCCTCCACTTT; CDR3aa: CASSFLDRSDSPLHF
j_gene: TRBJ1-5; v_gene: TRBV28; abundance: NA; d_gene: NA; CDR3nt: TGTGCCAGCAGTCCATCCTGGGCCGCCGGCAATCAGCCCCAGCATTTT; CDR3aa: CASSPSWAAGNQPQHF
j_gene: TRBJ1-1; v_gene: TRBV11-2; abundance: NA; d_gene: TRBD1; CDR3nt: TGTGCCAGCAGCCAGCAAGGGACAGGGGTGACTGAAGCTTTCTTT; CDR3aa: CASSQQGTGVTEAFF
j_gene: TRBJ1-1; v_gene: TRBV24-1; abundance: NA; d_gene: NA; CDR3nt: TGTGCCACCAGGGCGACAGGAAGCATGAACACTGAAGCTTTCTTT; CDR3aa: CATRATGSMNTEAFF
j_gene: TRBJ1-1; v_gene: TRBV19; abundance: NA; d_gene: NA; CDR3nt: TGTGCCAGTACTAATGGAGACAGGTTGAACACTGAAGCTTTCTTT; CDR3aa: CASTNGDRLNTEAFF
j_gene: TRBJ1-6; v_gene: TRBV9; abundance: NA; d_gene: TRBD1; CDR3nt: TGTGCCAGCAGCGAAGGGACAGAGAATAATTCACCCCTCCACTTT; CDR3aa: CASSEGTENNSPLHF
j_gene: TRBJ2-2; v_gene: TRBV6-5; abundance: NA; d_gene: NA; CDR3nt: TGTGCCGCGGACGTCAGGGAGAACACCGGGGAGCTGTTTTTT; CDR3aa: CAADVRENTGELFF
j_gene: TRBJ2-2; v_gene: TRBV9; abundance: NA; d_gene: NA; CDR3nt: TGTGCCAGCAGCGCGGGTCCAGGGACTGGTTCCGGGGAGCTGTTTTTT; CDR3aa: CASSAGPGTGSGELFF
j_gene: TRBJ1-1; v_gene: TRBV19; abundance: NA; d_gene: NA; CDR3nt: TGTGCCAGTAGTCCGCCCCAGAGGGGTTCCGAAGCTTTCTTT; CDR3aa: CASSPPQRGSEAFF
j_gene: TRBJ1-5; v_gene: TRBV4-1; abundance: few; d_gene: NA; CDR3nt: TGCGCCAGCAGCCAAGGCCTGACATTTAGCAATCAGCCCCAGCATTTT; CDR3aa: CASSQGLTFSNQPQHF
j_gene: TRBJ2-3; v_gene: TRBV7-9; abundance: NA; d_gene: NA; CDR3nt: TGTGCCAGCAGCCTAAGCGATACGCAGTATTTT; CDR3aa: CASSLSDTQYF
j_gene: TRBJ2-3; v_gene: TRBV27; abundance: NA; d_gene: NA; CDR3nt: TGTGCCAGCAGTTTTTGGAGCGAGAGGGGGTTACTAACTTCTAGCACAGATACGCAGTATTTT; CDR3aa: CASSFWSERGLLTSSTDTQYF
j_gene: TRBJ2-7; v_gene: TRBV7-9; abundance: NA; d_gene: TRBD2; CDR3nt: TGTGCCAGCAGCCGACTAGCGGGAGGGTCCTCGGGTGAGCAGTACTTC; CDR3aa: CASSRLAGGSSGEQYF